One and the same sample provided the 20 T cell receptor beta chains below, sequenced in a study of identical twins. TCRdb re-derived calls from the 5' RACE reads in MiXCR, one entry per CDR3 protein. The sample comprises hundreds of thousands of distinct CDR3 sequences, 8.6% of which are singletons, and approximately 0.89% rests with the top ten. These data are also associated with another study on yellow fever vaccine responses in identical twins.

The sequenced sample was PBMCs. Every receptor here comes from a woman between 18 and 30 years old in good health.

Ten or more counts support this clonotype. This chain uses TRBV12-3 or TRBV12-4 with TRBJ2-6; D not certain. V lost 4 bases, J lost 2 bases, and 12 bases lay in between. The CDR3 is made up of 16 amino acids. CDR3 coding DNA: TGTGCCAGCAGTTCGGATGGTAGGGCTGGGGCCAACGTCCTGACTTTC. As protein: CASSSDGRAGANVLTF.

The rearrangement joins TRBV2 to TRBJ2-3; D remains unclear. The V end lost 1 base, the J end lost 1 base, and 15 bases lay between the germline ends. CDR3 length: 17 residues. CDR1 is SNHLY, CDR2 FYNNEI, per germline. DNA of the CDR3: TGTGCCAGCAGTGAAGGTTTCGCGACGTTGGGCACAGATACGCAGTATTTT. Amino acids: CASSEGFATLGTDTQYF.

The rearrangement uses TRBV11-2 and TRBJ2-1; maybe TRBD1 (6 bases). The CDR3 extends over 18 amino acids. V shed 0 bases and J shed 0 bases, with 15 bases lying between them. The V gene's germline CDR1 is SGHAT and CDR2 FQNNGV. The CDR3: CASSLDGGRRSSYNEQFF. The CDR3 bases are TGTGCCAGCAGCTTAGATGGGGGCCGGCGGAGCTCCTACAATGAGCAGTTCTTC.

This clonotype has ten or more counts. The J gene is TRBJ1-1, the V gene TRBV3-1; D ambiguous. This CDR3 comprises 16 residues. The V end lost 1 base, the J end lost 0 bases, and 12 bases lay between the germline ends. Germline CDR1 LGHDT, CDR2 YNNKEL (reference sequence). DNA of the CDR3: TGTGCCAGCAGCCAAGCTCTGGGGTTCATGAACACTGAAGCTTTCTTT. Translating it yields CASSQALGFMNTEAFF.

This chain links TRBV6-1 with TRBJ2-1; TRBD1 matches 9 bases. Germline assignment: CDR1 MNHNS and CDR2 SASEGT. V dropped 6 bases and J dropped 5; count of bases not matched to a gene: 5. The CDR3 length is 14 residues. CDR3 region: CASRGTGSHNEQFF. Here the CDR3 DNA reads TGTGCCAGCAGGGGGACAGGGTCCCACAATGAGCAGTTCTTC.

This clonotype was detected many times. The CDR3 reads CASSQELGLTAKNIQYF. CDR3 sequence (DNA): TGTGCCAGCAGTCAGGAGTTAGGGCTAACGGCCAAAAACATTCAGTACTTC. J is TRBJ2-4 and V is TRBV12-3 or TRBV12-4; no firm D call. This CDR3 has 17 residues. The V end lost 5 bases, the J end lost 1 base, and 18 bases lay between the germline ends.

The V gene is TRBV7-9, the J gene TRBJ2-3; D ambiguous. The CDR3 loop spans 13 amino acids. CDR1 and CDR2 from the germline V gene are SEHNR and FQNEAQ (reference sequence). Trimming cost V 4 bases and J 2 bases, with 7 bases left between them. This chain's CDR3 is CASSSITTDTQYF. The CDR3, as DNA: TGTGCCAGCAGCTCCATTACCACAGATACGCAGTATTTT.

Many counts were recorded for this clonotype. CDR3 loop: CATSRTPSGRETQYF. In nucleotides, the CDR3 is TGTGCCACCAGCAGGACGCCCTCTGGGCGGGAGACCCAGTACTTC. The chain links TRBV15 to TRBJ2-5; D is unresolved. The CDR3 loop spans 15 amino acids. V gave up 3 bases and J gave up 5 bases, with 16 bases separating them. Germline V gene lookup returns CDR1 LNHNV and CDR2 YYDKDF (reference sequence).

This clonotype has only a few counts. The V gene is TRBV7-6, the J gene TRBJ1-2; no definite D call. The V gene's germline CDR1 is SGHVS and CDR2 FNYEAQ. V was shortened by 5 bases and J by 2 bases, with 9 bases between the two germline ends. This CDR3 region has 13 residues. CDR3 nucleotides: TGTGCCAGCAGCGCCGACGGGAACTATGGCTACACCTTC. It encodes CASSADGNYGYTF.

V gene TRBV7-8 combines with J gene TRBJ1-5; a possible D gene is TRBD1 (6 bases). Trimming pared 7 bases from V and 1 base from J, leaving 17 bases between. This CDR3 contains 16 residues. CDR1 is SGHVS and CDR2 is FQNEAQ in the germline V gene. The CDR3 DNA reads TGTGCCAGCACCCGCGGGGACAAAATGAGCAATCAGCCCCAGCATTTT. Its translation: CASTRGDKMSNQPQHF.

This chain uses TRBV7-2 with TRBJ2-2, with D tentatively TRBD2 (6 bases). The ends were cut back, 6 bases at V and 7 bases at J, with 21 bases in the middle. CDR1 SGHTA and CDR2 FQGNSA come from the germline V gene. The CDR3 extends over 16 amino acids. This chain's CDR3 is CASSTGGNQEIGELFF. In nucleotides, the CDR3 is TGTGCCAGCAGTACTGGCGGGAATCAGGAGATCGGGGAGCTGTTTTTT.

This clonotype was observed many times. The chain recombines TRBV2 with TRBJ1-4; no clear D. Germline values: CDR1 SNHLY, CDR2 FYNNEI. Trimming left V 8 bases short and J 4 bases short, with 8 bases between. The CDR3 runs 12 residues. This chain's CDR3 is CASSTLNEKLFF. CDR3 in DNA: TGTGCCAGCTCGACTCTTAATGAAAAACTGTTTTTT.

The CDR3 sequence is CSATGESGFGIQYF. The CDR3, as DNA: TGCAGTGCTACCGGAGAGAGCGGATTCGGCATTCAGTACTTC. The chain couples TRBV20-1 to TRBJ2-4, with D possibly matching TRBD2 (5 bases). The CDR3 runs 14 residues. From germline, CDR1 is DFQATT and CDR2 SNEGSKA (reference sequence). With 4 bases removed from V and 9 bases from J, the gap between germline ends came to 19 bases.

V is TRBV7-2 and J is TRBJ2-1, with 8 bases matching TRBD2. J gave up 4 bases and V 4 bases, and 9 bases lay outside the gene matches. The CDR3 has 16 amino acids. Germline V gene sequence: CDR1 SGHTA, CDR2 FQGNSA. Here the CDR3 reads CASSSDSGTRYNEQFF. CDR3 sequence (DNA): TGTGCCAGCAGCTCAGACTCCGGGACTAGATACAATGAGCAGTTCTTC.

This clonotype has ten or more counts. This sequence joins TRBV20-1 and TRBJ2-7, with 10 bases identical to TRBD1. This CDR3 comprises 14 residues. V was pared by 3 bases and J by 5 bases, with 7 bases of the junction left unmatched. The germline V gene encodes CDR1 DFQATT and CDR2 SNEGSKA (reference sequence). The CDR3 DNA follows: TGCAGTGCTAGGGAGGACAGGGGGAGGAACGAGCAGTACTTC. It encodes CSAREDRGRNEQYF.

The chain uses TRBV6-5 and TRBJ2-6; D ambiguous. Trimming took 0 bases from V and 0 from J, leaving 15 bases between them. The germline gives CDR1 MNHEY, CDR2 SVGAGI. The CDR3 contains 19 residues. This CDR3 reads CASSYSRFSQVSGANVLTF. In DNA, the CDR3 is TGTGCCAGCAGTTACTCGAGGTTTTCCCAGGTCTCTGGGGCCAACGTCCTGACTTTC.

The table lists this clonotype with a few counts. For the CDR3, the DNA is TGCGCCAGCAGCCCGGAGATACTTTACGAGCAGTACTTC. Protein: CASSPEILYEQYF. The chain is built from TRBV4-3 and TRBJ2-7, with no clear D. The germline CDR1 and CDR2 sequences are LGHNA and YSLEER. Trimming took 4 bases from V and 4 from J, leaving 11 bases between them. The CDR3 has 13 residues.

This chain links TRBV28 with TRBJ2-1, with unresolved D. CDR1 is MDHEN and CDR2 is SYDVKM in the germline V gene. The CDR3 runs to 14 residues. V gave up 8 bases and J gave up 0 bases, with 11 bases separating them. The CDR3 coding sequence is TGTGCCAGCGCTCTCGCGAGCTCCTACAATGAGCAGTTCTTC. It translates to CASALASSYNEQFF.

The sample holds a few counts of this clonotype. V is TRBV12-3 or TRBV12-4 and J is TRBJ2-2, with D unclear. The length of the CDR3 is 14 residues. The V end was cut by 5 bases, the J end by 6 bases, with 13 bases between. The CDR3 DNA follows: TGTGCCAGCAGTCCTGGCATCGATCCCGGGGAGCTGTTTTTT. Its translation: CASSPGIDPGELFF.

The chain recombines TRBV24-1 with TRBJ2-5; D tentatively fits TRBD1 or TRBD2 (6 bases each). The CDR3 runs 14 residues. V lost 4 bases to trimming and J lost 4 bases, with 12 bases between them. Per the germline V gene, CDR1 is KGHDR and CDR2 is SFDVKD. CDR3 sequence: CATSEKGGRETQYF. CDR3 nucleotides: TGTGCCACCAGTGAGAAGGGGGGAAGAGAGACCCAGTACTTC.